The table lists the clone carrying this T cell receptor (beta chain) with a few counts. The antigen is unknown. The study reverse transcribed the entire isolated RNA, so it sequenced expressed TCRB transcripts. Reads from naive, central memory and regulatory T cell samples averaged roughly 3.6 million. Sequencing was performed with immunoSEQ multiplex PCR; in TCRdb, only in-frame clones are kept and a portion is missing. This table has roughly 150,000 clones, 10% to 13% appearing once. The sample is drawn from a study of beta chain features in type 1 diabetes. Study summary: No patient-donor differences in age, gender, total cells or subset yield. General study points: For Type 1 diabetes patients, all four CD4+ subsets carried TCRB CDR3s that were moderately but significantly shorter. Lower insertion and higher deletion counts appeared at VDJ junctions in type 1 diabetes patients.

Each of the CD4+ naive, central memory, regulatory and stem cell-like memory populations was sorted via CD45RO/CCR7/CD25/CD127/CD95/CD27. Germline CDR1 and CDR2: LNHDA and SQIVND (reference sequence). CDR3 size: 14 residues. Trimming removed 6 bases from V and 3 bases from J; junction bases left unmatched: 2. This TCR was sampled from a man between 25 and 39 years old with type 1 diabetes. The specimen was central memory CD4+ T cells from blood. This chain links TRBV19 with TRBJ2-2; 9 bases line up with TRBD2. This CDR3 reads CASRGGRDTGELFF. CDR3 nucleotides: TGTGCCAGTAGGGGCGGGAGGGACACCGGGGAGCTGTTTTTT.